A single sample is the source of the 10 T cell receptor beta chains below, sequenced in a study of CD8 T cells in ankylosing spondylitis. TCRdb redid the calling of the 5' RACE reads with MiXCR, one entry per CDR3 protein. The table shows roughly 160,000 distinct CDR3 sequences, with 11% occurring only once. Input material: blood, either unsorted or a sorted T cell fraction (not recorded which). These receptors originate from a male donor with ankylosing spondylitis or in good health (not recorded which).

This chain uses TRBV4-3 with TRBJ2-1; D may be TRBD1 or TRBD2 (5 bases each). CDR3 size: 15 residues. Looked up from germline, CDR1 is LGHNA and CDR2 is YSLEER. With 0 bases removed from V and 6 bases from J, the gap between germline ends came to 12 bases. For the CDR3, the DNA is TGCGCCAGCAGCCAAGATAGGTGGGGGAGCAATGAGCAGTTCTTC. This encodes CASSQDRWGSNEQFF.

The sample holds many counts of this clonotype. In DNA, the CDR3 is TGTGCCAGCAGTGCGGTCGGCCAAGAGACCCAGTACTTC. This sequence encodes CASSAVGQETQYF. The chain joins TRBV12-3 or TRBV12-4 to TRBJ2-5; D uncertain. Trimming stripped 5 bases from V and 1 base from J, with 8 bases between. The CDR3 extends over 13 amino acids.

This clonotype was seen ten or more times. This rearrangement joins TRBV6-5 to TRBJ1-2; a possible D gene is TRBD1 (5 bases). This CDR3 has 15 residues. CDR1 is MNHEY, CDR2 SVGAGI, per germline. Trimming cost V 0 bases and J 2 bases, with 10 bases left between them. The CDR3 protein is CASSYSGRTNYGYTF. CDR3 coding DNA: TGTGCCAGCAGTTACTCGGGACGGACGAACTATGGCTACACCTTC.

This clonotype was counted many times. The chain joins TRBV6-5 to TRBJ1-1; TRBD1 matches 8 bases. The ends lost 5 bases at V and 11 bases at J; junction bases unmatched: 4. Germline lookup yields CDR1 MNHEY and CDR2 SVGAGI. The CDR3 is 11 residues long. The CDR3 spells CASSDRGKAFF. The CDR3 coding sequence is TGTGCCAGCAGTGACAGGGGTAAGGCTTTCTTT.

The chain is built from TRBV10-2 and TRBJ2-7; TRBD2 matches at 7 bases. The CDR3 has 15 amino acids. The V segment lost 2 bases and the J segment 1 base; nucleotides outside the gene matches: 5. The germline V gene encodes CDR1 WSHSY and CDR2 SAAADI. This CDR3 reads CASSEGLAVSYEQYF. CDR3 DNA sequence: TGCGCCAGCAGTGAGGGCCTAGCGGTTTCCTACGAGCAGTACTTC.

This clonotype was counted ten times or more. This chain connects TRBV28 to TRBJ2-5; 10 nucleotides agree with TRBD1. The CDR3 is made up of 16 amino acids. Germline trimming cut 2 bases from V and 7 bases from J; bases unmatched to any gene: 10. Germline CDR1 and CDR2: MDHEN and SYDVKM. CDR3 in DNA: TGTGCCAGCAGTTTAGAGGGACAGGGGAATATCGGGACCCAGTACTTC. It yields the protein CASSLEGQGNIGTQYF.

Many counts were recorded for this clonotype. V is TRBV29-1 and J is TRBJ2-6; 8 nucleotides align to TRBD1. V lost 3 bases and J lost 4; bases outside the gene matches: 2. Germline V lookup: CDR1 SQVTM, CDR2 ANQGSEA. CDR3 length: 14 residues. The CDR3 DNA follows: TGCAGCGTTGAGGACAGGGACGGGGCCAACGTCCTGACTTTC. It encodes CSVEDRDGANVLTF. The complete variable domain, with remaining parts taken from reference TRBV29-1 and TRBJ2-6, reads SAVISQKPSRDICQRGTSLTIQCQVDSQVTMMFWYRQQPGQSLTLIATANQGSEATYESGFVIDKFPISRPNLTFSTLTVSNMSPEDSSIYLCSVEDRDGANVLTFGAGSRLTVL.

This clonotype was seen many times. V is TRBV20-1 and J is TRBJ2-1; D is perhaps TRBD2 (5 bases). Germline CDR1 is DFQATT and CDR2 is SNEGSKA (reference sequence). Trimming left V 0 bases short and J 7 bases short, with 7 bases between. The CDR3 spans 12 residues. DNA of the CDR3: TGCAGTGCTAGAGATACGGGGAATGAGCAGTTCTTC. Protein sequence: CSARDTGNEQFF.

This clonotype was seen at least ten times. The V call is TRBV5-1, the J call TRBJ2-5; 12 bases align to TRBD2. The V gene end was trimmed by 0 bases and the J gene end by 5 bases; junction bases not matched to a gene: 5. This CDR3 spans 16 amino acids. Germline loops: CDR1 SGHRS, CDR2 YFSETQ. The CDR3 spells CASSLVPGLAGETQYF. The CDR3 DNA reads TGCGCCAGCAGCTTGGTACCGGGACTAGCGGGTGAGACCCAGTACTTC.

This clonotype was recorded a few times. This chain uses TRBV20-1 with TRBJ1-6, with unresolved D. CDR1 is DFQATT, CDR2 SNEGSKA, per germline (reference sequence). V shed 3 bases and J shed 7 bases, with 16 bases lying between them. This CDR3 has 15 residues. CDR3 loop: CSASLTPPKNSPLHF. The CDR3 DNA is TGCAGTGCTAGCCTCACCCCACCTAAAAATTCACCCCTCCACTTT.